This T cell receptor (beta chain) was captured in a study of blood T cells in healthy people across ages. Turning to the study itself: Researchers report that template switching captured about one barcoded beta molecule per two T cells.

Findings of the study overall: Any conclusive comparison of naive versus antigen-experienced cells was prevented by using unsorted PBMCs. Estimates based on one million T cells were treated as lower bounds.

A second PCR of 7 to 11 cycles used a sample-barcoded 5' primer and a J-beta primer mix. TCRdb recomputed calls from the 5' RACE reads with MiXCR, one row per CDR3 protein. The sample yields over 1,500,000 distinct CDR3 sequences, around 40% seen once. A note on this clonotype: The antigen is undetermined.

Trimming stripped 1 base from V and 13 bases from J, with 17 bases between. Per germline, CDR1 MNHEY and CDR2 SVGEGT. There are 14 residues in the CDR3. The sample consisted of blood. This clonotype originated in a human donor in good health. The chain has TRBV6-2 or TRBV6-3 and TRBJ2-4; D perhaps matches TRBD2 (5 bases). CDR3 sequence: CASSYLVGSGEQYF. In DNA, the CDR3 is TGTGCCAGCAGTTACTTGGTGGGATCCGGGGAGCAGTACTTC.